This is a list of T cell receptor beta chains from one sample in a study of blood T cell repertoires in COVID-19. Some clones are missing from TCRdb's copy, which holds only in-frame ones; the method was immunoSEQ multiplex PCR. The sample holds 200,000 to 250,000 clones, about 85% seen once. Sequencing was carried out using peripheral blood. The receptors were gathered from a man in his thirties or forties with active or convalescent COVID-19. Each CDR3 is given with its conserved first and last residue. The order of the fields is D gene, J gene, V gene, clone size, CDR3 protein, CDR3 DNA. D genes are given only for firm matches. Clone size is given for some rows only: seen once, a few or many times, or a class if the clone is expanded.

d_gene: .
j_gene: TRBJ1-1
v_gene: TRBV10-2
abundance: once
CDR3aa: CASSRFGSSTEAFF
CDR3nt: TGCGCCAGCAGCCGATTTGGCAGTTCCACTGAAGCTTTCTTT

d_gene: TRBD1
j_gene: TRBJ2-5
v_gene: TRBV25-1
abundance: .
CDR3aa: CASSSNRGETQYF
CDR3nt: TGTGCCAGCAGTAGTAACAGGGGGGAGACCCAGTACTTC

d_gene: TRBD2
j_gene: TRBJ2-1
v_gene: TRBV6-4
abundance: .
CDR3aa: CASSPGGTSGYNEQFF
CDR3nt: TGTGCCAGCAGTCCCGGGGGGACTAGCGGCTACAATGAGCAGTTCTTC

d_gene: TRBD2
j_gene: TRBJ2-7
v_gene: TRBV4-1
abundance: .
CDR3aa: CASSQGGGREVREQYF
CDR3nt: TGCGCCAGCAGCCAAGGAGGAGGGCGGGAGGTCCGGGAGCAGTACTTC

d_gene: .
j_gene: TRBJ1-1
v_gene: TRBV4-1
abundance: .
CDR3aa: CASSQDVVRENTEAFF
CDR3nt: TGCGCCAGCAGCCAAGATGTGGTCAGGGAAAACACTGAAGCTTTCTTT

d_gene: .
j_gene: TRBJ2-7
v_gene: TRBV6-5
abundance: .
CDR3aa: CASSSGFRYEQYF
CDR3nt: TGTGCCAGCAGTTCAGGGTTTCGGTACGAGCAGTACTTC

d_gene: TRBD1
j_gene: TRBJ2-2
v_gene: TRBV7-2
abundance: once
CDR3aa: CASSPLGGDRAFGGELFF
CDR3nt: TGTGCCAGCAGCCCCCTTGGGGGGGACAGGGCTTTTGGCGGGGAGCTGTTTTTT

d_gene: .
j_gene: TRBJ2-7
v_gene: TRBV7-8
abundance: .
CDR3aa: CASSLSGNSYEQYF
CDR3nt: TGTGCCAGCAGCCTAAGCGGTAACTCCTACGAGCAGTACTTC

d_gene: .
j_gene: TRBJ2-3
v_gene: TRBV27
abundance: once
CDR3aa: CASSLGAQRGTDTQYF
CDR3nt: TGTGCCAGCAGTTTAGGGGCCCAGCGGGGCACAGATACGCAGTATTTT

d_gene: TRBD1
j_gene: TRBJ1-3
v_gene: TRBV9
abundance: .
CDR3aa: CASRGGMTGNTIYF
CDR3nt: TGTGCCAGCAGAGGGGGCATGACTGGAAACACCATATATTTT

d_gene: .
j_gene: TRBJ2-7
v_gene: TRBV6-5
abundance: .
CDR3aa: CASSYDRRVGEQYF
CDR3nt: TGTGCCAGCAGTTACGACCGGAGGGTTGGTGAGCAGTACTTC

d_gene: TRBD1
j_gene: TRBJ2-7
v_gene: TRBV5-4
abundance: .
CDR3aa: CASSGAGTGPHEQYF
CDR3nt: TGTGCCAGCAGCGGGGCCGGGACAGGGCCCCACGAGCAGTACTTC

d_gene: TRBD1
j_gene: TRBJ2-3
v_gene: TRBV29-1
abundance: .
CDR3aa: CSVDRGHTDTQYF
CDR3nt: TGCAGCGTTGACAGGGGGCATACAGATACGCAGTATTTT

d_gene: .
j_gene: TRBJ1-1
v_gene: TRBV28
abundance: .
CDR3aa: CASSRERRTEAFF
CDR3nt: TGTGCCAGCAGCCGTGAACGGCGGACTGAAGCTTTCTTT

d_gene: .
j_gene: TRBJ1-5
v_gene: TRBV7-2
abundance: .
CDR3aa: CASSFVRQPQHF
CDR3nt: TGTGCCAGCAGCTTTGTCCGTCAGCCCCAGCATTTT

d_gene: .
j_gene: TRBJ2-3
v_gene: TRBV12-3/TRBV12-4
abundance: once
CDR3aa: CASTGGTDTQYF
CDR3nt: TGTGCCAGCACGGGGGGCACAGATACGCAGTATTTT

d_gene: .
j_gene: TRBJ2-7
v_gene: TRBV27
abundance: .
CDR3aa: CASSLGLDGEQYF
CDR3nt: TGTGCCAGCAGTTTAGGCCTAGACGGCGAGCAGTACTTC

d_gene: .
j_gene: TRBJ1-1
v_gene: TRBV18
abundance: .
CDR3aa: CASSTLNREAFF
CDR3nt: TGTGCCAGCTCGACATTAAATAGGGAGGCTTTCTTT

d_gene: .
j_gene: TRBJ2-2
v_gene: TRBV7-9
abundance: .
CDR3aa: CASSFRGARPTGELFF
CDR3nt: TGTGCCAGCAGCTTTAGGGGCGCACGACCAACCGGGGAGCTGTTTTTT

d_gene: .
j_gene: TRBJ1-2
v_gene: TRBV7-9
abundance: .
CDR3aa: CASSPPFNYGYTF
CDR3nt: TGTGCCAGCAGCCCCCCCTTTAACTATGGCTACACCTTC

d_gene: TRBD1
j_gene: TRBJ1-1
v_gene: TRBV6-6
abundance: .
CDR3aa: CASRRDRDAEAFF
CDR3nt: TGTGCCAGCAGACGTGACAGGGACGCTGAAGCTTTCTTT

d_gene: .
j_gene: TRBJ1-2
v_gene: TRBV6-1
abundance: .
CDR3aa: CASSEGAVPTYGYTF
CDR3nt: TGTGCCAGCAGTGAAGGGGCCGTACCCACCTATGGCTACACCTTC

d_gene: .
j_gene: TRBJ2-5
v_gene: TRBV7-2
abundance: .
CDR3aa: CASSLGRGQETQYF
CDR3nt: TGTGCCAGCAGCTTAGGCCGGGGCCAAGAGACCCAGTACTTC

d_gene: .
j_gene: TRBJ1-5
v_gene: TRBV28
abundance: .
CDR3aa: CASMSRNNQPQHF
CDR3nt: TGTGCCAGCATGAGCAGGAACAATCAGCCCCAGCATTTT

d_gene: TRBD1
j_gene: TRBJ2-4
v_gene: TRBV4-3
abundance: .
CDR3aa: CASSRSPGTGENIQYF
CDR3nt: TGCGCCAGCAGCCGCAGTCCCGGGACAGGGGAGAACATTCAGTACTTC

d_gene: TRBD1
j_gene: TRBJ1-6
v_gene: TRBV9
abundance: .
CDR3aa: CASTGTDNSPLHF
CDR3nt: TGTGCCAGCACCGGGACAGATAATTCACCCCTCCACTTT

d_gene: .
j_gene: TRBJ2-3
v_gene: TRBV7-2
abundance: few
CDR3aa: CASSLALLSDRTDTQYF
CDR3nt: TGTGCCAGCAGCTTAGCGCTTCTTAGCGACCGCACAGATACGCAGTATTTT

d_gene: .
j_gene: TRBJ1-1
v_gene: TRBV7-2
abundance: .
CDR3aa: CASSSPGTEAFF
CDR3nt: TGTGCCAGCAGCTCCCCCGGGACTGAAGCTTTCTTT

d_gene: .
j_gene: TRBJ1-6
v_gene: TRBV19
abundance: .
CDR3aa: CASSPVGQSPLHF
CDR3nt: TGTGCCAGTAGCCCGGTTGGGCAATCACCCCTCCACTTT

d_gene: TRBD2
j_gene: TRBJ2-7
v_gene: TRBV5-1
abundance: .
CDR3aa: CASSLGLADTYEQYF
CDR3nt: TGCGCCAGCAGCTTGGGACTAGCGGACACCTACGAGCAGTACTTC

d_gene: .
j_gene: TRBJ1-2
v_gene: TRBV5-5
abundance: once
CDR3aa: CASSFGGTNYGYTF
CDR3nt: TGTGCCAGCAGCTTCGGAGGGACCAACTATGGCTACACCTTC

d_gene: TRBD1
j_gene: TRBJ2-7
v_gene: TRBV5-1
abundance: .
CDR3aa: CASSWGQGAYEQYF
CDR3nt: TGCGCCAGCAGCTGGGGACAGGGGGCCTACGAGCAGTACTTC

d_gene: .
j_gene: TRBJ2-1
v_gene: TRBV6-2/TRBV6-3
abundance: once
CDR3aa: CASSNGNEQFF
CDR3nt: TGTGCCAGCAGTAACGGCAATGAGCAGTTCTTC

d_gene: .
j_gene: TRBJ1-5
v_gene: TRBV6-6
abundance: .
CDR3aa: CASRNTGTDSNQPQHF
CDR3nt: TGTGCCAGCAGGAACACCGGGACTGATAGCAATCAGCCCCAGCATTTT

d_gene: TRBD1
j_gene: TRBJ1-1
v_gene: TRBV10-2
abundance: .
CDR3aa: CASRTGTDYRGAFF
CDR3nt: TGCGCCAGCAGAACCGGGACAGACTACCGAGGGGCTTTCTTT

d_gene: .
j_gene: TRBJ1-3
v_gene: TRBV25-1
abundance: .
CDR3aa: CASRSTGSAIYF
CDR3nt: TGTGCCAGCAGGTCAACAGGCTCGGCCATATATTTT

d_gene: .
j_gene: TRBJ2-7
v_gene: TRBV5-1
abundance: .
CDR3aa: CASSLNRATLTHYEQYF
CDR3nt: TGCGCCAGCAGCTTAAACAGGGCAACCCTTACTCACTACGAGCAGTACTTC

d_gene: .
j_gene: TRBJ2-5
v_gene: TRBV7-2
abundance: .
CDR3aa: CASSLGGGRMTQYF
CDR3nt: TGTGCCAGCAGCTTAGGAGGGGGTAGGATGACCCAGTACTTC

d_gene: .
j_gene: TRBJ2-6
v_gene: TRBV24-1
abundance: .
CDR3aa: CATRPGSGANVLTF
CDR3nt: TGTGCCACCAGACCCGGTTCTGGGGCCAACGTCCTGACTTTC

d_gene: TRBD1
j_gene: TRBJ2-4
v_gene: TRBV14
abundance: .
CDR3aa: CASSQPGQGNIQYF
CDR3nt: TGTGCCAGCAGCCAACCTGGACAGGGGAACATTCAGTACTTC

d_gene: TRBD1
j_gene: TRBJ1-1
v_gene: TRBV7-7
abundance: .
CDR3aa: CASSPGTGEAFF
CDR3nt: TGTGCCAGCAGCCCCGGGACAGGTGAAGCTTTCTTT

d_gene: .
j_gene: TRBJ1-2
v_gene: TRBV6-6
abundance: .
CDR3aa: CASSYNGVVDGYTF
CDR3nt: TGTGCCAGCAGTTACAATGGAGTAGTGGATGGCTACACCTTC

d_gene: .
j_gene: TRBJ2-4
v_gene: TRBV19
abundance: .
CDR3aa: CASSFQGLAKNIQYF
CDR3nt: TGTGCCAGTAGTTTCCAGGGATTAGCCAAAAACATTCAGTACTTC

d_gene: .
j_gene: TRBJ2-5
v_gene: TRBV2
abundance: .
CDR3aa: CASSDPRRGETQYF
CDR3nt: TGTGCCAGCAGTGACCCCCGTAGGGGAGAGACCCAGTACTTC

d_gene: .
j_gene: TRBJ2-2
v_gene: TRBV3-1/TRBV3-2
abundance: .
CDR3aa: CASSQEGRGSTTGELFF
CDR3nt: TGTGCCAGCAGCCAAGAAGGCCGGGGGTCGACCACCGGGGAGCTGTTTTTT

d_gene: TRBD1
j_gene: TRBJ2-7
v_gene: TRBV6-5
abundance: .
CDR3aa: CASSPPGGEQYF
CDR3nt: TGTGCCAGCAGCCCCCCAGGGGGCGAGCAGTACTTC

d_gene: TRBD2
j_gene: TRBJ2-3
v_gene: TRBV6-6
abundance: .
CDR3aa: CASGEGLRRDTQYF
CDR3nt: TGTGCCAGCGGGGAGGGACTCCGAAGGGATACGCAGTATTTT

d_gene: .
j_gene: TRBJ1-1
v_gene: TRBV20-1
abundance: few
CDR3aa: CSAEGNTEAFF
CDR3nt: TGCAGTGCTGAGGGCAACACTGAAGCTTTCTTT

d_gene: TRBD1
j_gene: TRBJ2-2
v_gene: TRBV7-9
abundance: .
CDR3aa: CASSLVGQENTGELFF
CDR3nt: TGTGCCAGCAGCTTAGTGGGACAGGAGAACACCGGGGAGCTGTTTTTT

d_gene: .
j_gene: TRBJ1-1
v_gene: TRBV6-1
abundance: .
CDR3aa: CASSESGSRANTEAFF
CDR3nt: TGTGCCAGCAGTGAATCGGGATCCCGAGCGAACACTGAAGCTTTCTTT

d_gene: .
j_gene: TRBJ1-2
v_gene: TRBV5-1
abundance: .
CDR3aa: CASSLHSSNYGYTF
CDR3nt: TGCGCCAGCAGCTTGCACAGTTCTAACTATGGCTACACCTTC

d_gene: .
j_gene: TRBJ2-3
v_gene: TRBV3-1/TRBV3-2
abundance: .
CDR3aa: CASSPNTDTQYF
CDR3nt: TGTGCCAGCAGCCCAAACACAGATACGCAGTATTTT

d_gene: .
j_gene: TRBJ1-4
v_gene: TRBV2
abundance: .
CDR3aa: CASTIFPEKLFF
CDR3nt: TGTGCCAGCACTATTTTCCCAGAAAAACTGTTTTTT